The 23 T cell receptor beta chains below come from one sample, sequenced in a study of blood T cells in healthy people across ages. The use of a sample-barcoded 5' primer and a J-beta primer mix characterized a second PCR of about 6 to 12 cycles. Each CDR3 protein is one row after TCRdb ran MiXCR on the 5' RACE reads. The data contain around 1,000,000 distinct CDR3 sequences, roughly 24% of them singletons. These sequences were also reported in another study, on T cells of mothers and their children.

The specimen was blood. These receptors were collected from a girl aged 2 to 9 in good health.

The V call is TRBV6-2 or TRBV6-3, the J call TRBJ2-1; 7 bases line up with TRBD2. The CDR3 runs to 14 residues. V was pared by 7 bases and J by 5 bases, with 8 bases of the junction left unmatched. Germline lookup yields CDR1 MNHEY and CDR2 SVGEGT. This chain's CDR3 is CASKGWRENNEQFF. CDR3 DNA sequence: TGTGCCAGCAAGGGGTGGCGGGAGAACAATGAGCAGTTCTTC.

CDR3 DNA sequence: TGTGCCAGCAAAGAGTGGTACACTGAAGCTTTCTTT. It is translated as CASKEWYTEAFF. The chain uses TRBV6-1 and TRBJ1-1, with D uncertain. Between the trimmed V and J ends, which lost 7 bases and 3 bases, there was a span of 9 bases. Looked up from germline, CDR1 is MNHNS and CDR2 is SASEGT. The CDR3 is 12 amino acids.

This clonotype was seen a handful of times. The gene calls are TRBV9 and TRBJ2-6; D is unresolved. Germline assignment: CDR1 SGDLS and CDR2 YYNGEE. CDR3 length: 13 amino acids. Between the trimmed V and J ends, which lost 7 bases and 3 bases, there was a span of 8 bases. DNA for the CDR3: TGTGCCAGCGCAGCTGGTGGGGCCAACGTCCTGACTTTC. It encodes CASAAGGANVLTF. The whole variable domain, remainder taken from reference TRBV9 and TRBJ2-6, is DSGVTQTPKHLITATGQRVTLRCSPRSGDLSVYWYQQSLDQGLQFLIQYYNGEERAKGNILERFSAQQFPDLHSELNLSSLELGDSALYFCASAAGGANVLTFGAGSRLTVL.

The chain combines TRBV19 with TRBJ2-1; TRBD1 aligns across 7 bases. The V and J ends lost 5 bases and 3 bases, in that order; junction bases with no gene match: 4. Germline V lookup: CDR1 LNHDA, CDR2 SQIVND (reference sequence). The CDR3 contains 14 residues. DNA of the CDR3: TGTGCCAGTAGTTACAGGGGAAGCTACAATGAGCAGTTCTTC. This encodes CASSYRGSYNEQFF.

The chain is built from TRBV7-2 and TRBJ1-6; D gene unclear. Trimming pared 7 bases from V and 5 bases from J, leaving 15 bases between. The V gene's germline CDR1 is SGHTA and CDR2 FQGNSA. There are 15 residues in the CDR3. The CDR3 loop reads CASTSEGIHNSPLHF. The CDR3 nucleotides read TGTGCCAGCACCTCAGAGGGTATTCATAATTCACCCCTCCACTTT.

This clonotype was counted a few times. The rearrangement uses TRBV20-1 and TRBJ2-1; 8 bases align to TRBD2. The germline V gene encodes CDR1 DFQATT and CDR2 SNEGSKA (reference sequence). The V and J ends lost 1 base and 2 bases, in that order; junction bases with no gene match: 4. This CDR3 has 15 amino acids. In DNA form, the CDR3 reads TGCAGTGCTAGAGTTACGGGACTAGCCTACAATGAGCAGTTCTTC. As protein: CSARVTGLAYNEQFF.

As for this clonotype: The junction departs from germline at one end; a sequencing error may be responsible. V usage is TRBV15 and J usage is TRBJ2-7; D remains unclear. Looked up from germline, CDR1 is LNHNV and CDR2 is YYDKDF (reference sequence). The CDR3 loop spans 14 amino acids. CDR3 bases: TGTGCCCCCAGCAGAGACCAATCCTTCTACGAGCAGTACTTC. It translates to CAPSRDQSFYEQYF.

In its sample, this clonotype was seen a few times. The chain carries TRBV29-1 and TRBJ1-2; 8 bases map to TRBD1. CDR1 SQVTM and CDR2 ANQGSEA come from the germline V gene. J was trimmed by 6 bases and V by 5 bases; bases with no gene match: 2. The CDR3 consists of 11 residues. For the CDR3, the DNA is TGCAGCGTTTCGACAGGGGATGGCTACACCTTC. As protein: CSVSTGDGYTF.

This clonotype has a handful of counts. The rearrangement uses TRBV28 and TRBJ2-3; 11 positions match TRBD2. This CDR3 is built from 17 residues. The germline CDR1 and CDR2 sequences are MDHEN and SYDVKM. The trim removed 6 bases at V and 0 bases at J, leaving 8 bases unmatched. CDR3 sequence: CASSPYRLAGSTDTQYF. The CDR3 DNA follows: TGTGCCAGCAGCCCTTACCGACTAGCGGGGAGCACAGATACGCAGTATTTT.

This clonotype was found a few times. The V and J genes are TRBV20-1 and TRBJ2-5, with 9 nucleotides matching TRBD2. Germline V gene sequence: CDR1 DFQATT, CDR2 SNEGSKA (reference sequence). There are 15 residues in the CDR3. Unmatched junction bases numbered 8, after V lost 1 base and J lost 5 bases. The CDR3 is CSARGAGGATETQYF. The CDR3 nucleotides read TGCAGTGCTAGAGGGGCGGGGGGGGCAACGGAGACCCAGTACTTC.

This clonotype showed up just a few times. The gene calls are TRBV20-1 and TRBJ2-4; D ambiguous. Germline CDR1 DFQATT, CDR2 SNEGSKA (reference sequence). The CDR3 runs 15 residues. The V gene lost 0 bases and the J gene lost 0 bases, with 9 bases spanning the gap. The CDR3 DNA sequence: TGCAGTGCTAGAGATGGGCTTATAGCCAAAAACATTCAGTACTTC. The encoded protein is CSARDGLIAKNIQYF.

This chain links TRBV27 with TRBJ2-3; D possibly corresponds to TRBD2 (5 bases). Germline-derived CDR1 and CDR2 are MNHEY and SMNVEV (reference sequence). V was trimmed by 4 bases and J by 4 bases, leaving 12 bases between them. This CDR3 comprises 14 residues. The CDR3 here is CASSSPLRADTQYF. CDR3 nucleotides: TGTGCCAGCAGTTCGCCCTTGAGGGCAGATACGCAGTATTTT.

The rearrangement uses TRBV20-1 and TRBJ2-3, with 11 bases that match TRBD2. The length of the CDR3 is 14 residues. V gave up 6 bases and J gave up 3 bases; unmatched junction bases: 5. In germline, CDR1 is DFQATT, CDR2 SNEGSKA (reference sequence). CDR3 residues: CSAVSSGRTDTQYF. CDR3 sequence (DNA): TGCAGTGCGGTGTCTAGCGGGAGGACAGATACGCAGTATTTT.

CDR3 residues: CSVPEAPEYNEQFF. CDR3 DNA: TGCAGCGTTCCCGAAGCCCCGGAATACAATGAGCAGTTCTTC. The genes are TRBV29-1 and TRBJ2-1; D is unclear. Germline values: CDR1 SQVTM, CDR2 ANQGSEA. V was cut by 5 bases and J by 4 bases, with 15 bases left in between. The CDR3 has 14 amino acids.

This clonotype was seen more than once but under ten times. The genes are TRBV12-3 or TRBV12-4 and TRBJ1-2; D may be TRBD1 (5 bases). With 3 bases removed from V and 7 bases from J, the gap between germline ends came to 12 bases. The CDR3 spans 13 residues. CDR3 sequence: CASSFTGAGGYTF. The CDR3 DNA sequence: TGTGCCAGCAGTTTTACCGGGGCAGGTGGCTACACCTTC.

This clonotype was counted a few times. This chain connects TRBV29-1 to TRBJ1-2; D gene uncertain. The germline CDR1 and CDR2 sequences are SQVTM and ANQGSEA. The CDR3 has 11 residues. V lost 7 bases and J 8 bases, leaving 14 bases between the germline ends. For the CDR3, the DNA is TGCAGCGCACACGAGTCTGGGGGCTACACCTTC. Translated: CSAHESGGYTF.

The rearrangement uses TRBV28 and TRBJ2-7, with D possibly TRBD2 on 7 matching bases. Trimming cost V 6 bases and J 2 bases, with 14 bases left between them. CDR1 and CDR2 (germline): MDHEN, SYDVKM. The CDR3 loop spans 14 amino acids. CDR3 loop: CASRLRGGTYEQYF. The DNA of the CDR3 is TGTGCCAGCAGGTTGAGGGGGGGCACCTACGAGCAGTACTTC.

CDR3 in DNA: TGTGCCAGCAGCTTGCTCAGCCTCCCCGGGCAAGAGACCCAGTACTTC. Translated, it gives CASSLLSLPGQETQYF. The chain is built from TRBV5-6 and TRBJ2-5; no clear D. The V end was cut by 1 base, the J end by 2 bases, with 15 bases between. The length of the CDR3 is 16 residues. Germline V lookup: CDR1 SGHDT, CDR2 YYEEEE.

The sample holds a few counts of this clonotype. The chain uses TRBV27 and TRBJ1-1; D not resolved. CDR1 is MNHEY and CDR2 is SMNVEV in the germline V gene (reference sequence). With 3 bases removed from V and 7 bases from J, the gap between germline ends came to 12 bases. CDR3 length equals 13 residues. CDR3 amino acids: CASSFIGMSEAFF. DNA of the CDR3: TGTGCCAGCAGTTTCATAGGGATGAGTGAAGCTTTCTTT.

This chain uses TRBV18 with TRBJ1-4, with TRBD1 matching over 7 bases. This CDR3 has 15 residues. Germline CDR1 is KGHSH and CDR2 is LQKENI. J lost 5 bases, V lost 3 bases, and 6 bases had no gene match. CDR3 in amino acids: CASSPRQGGNEKLFF. The DNA for the CDR3 is TGTGCCAGCTCACCCAGACAGGGCGGGAATGAAAAACTGTTTTTT.

The V and J genes are TRBV7-8 and TRBJ1-4; D remains ambiguous. Trimming removed 5 bases at V and 4 bases at J, with 14 bases between. The CDR3 runs 15 residues. Germline assignment: CDR1 SGHVS and CDR2 FQNEAQ. CDR3 loop: CASSATENFNEKLFF. DNA for the CDR3: TGTGCCAGCAGCGCTACAGAAAACTTTAATGAAAAACTGTTTTTT.

J is TRBJ1-1 and V is TRBV6-6; 7 bases are shared with TRBD1. The CDR3 covers 12 residues. J was trimmed by 8 bases and V by 2 bases; bases with no gene match: 2. Germline-derived CDR1 and CDR2 are MNHNY and SVGAGI (reference sequence). CDR3 sequence reads: CASSYGQAEAFF. CDR3 in DNA: TGTGCCAGCAGTTACGGACAGGCCGAAGCTTTCTTT.

This clonotype has just a few counts. J is TRBJ2-7 and V is TRBV29-1; 7 bases are a match to TRBD2. Germline loops: CDR1 SQVTM, CDR2 ANQGSEA. This CDR3 comprises 13 residues. Trimming removed 4 bases from V and 0 bases from J; junction bases left unmatched: 3. The CDR3 spells CSVVASGSYEQYF. In nucleotides, the CDR3 is TGCAGCGTTGTTGCTAGCGGCTCCTACGAGCAGTACTTC.